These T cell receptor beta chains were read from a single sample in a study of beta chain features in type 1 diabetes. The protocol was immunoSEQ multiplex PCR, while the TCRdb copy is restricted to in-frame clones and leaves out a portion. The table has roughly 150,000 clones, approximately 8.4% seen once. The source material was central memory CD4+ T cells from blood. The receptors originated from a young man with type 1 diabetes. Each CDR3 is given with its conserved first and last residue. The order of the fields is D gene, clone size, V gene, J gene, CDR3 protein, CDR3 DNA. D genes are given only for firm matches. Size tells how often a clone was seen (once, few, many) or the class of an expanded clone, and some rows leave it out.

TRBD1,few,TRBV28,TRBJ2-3,CASSTPGQGDYTQYF,TGTGCCAGCAGTACGCCGGGACAGGGGGATTATACGCAGTATTTT
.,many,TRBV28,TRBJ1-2,CASRRLQGIAYGYTF,TGTGCCAGCAGGCGCCTTCAGGGGATCGCCTATGGCTACACCTTC
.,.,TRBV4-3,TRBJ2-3,CASSQDGRDDTQYF,TGCGCCAGCAGCCAAGATGGGCGTGACGATACGCAGTATTTT
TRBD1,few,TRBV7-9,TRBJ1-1,CASSQGDRLSEAFF,TGTGCCAGCAGTCAGGGGGACAGGCTGTCTGAAGCTTTCTTT
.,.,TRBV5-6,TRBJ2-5,CASSLPGGETQYF,TGTGCCAGCAGCTTGCCTGGCGGGGAGACCCAGTACTTC
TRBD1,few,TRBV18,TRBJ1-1,CASSPDRVNTEAFF,TGTGCCAGCTCGCCCGACAGGGTGAACACTGAAGCTTTCTTT
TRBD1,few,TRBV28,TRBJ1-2,CASSWDRAYTF,TGTGCCAGCAGTTGGGACAGGGCCTACACCTTC
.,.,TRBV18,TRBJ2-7,CASSPPLAGSYEQYF,TGTGCCAGCTCACCACCCCTAGCAGGTTCCTACGAGCAGTACTTC
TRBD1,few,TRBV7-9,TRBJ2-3,CASSMGQGATQYF,TGTGCCAGCAGCATGGGACAGGGGGCAACGCAGTATTTT
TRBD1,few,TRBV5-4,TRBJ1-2,CASSLLTRGWSDGYTF,TGTGCCAGCAGCTTGCTGACCAGGGGGTGGTCTGATGGCTACACCTTC
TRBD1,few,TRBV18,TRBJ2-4,CASSLRTGDLAKNIQYF,TGTGCCAGCTCCCTAAGGACAGGAGATCTAGCCAAAAACATTCAGTACTTC
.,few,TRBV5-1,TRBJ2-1,CASSIPTGTSYNEQFF,TGCGCCAGCAGTATCCCAACAGGGACCTCCTACAATGAGCAGTTCTTC
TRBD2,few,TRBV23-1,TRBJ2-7,CASSQSTLAGEPLVSSYEQYF,TGCGCCAGCAGTCAATCGACCTTAGCGGGAGAGCCCCTCGTGTCATCCTACGAGCAGTACTTC
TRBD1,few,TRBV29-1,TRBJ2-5,CSVGTGDQETQYF,TGCAGCGTAGGGACAGGGGATCAAGAGACCCAGTACTTC
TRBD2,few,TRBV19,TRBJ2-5,CASSIAGGVQETQYF,TGTGCCAGTAGTATTGCGGGGGGTGTCCAAGAGACCCAGTACTTC
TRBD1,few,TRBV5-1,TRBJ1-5,CASSDTGGTNQPQHF,TGCGCCAGCAGCGATACAGGGGGGACCAATCAGCCCCAGCATTTT
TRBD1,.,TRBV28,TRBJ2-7,CASSSAGTGKEQYF,TGTGCCAGCAGTAGCGCGGGGACAGGTAAAGAGCAGTACTTC
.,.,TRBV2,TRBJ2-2,CASLPRVGGSNTGELFF,TGTGCCAGTCTCCCCCGGGTCGGCGGGTCGAACACCGGGGAGCTGTTTTTT
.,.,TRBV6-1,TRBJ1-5,CASSSGVSNQPQHF,TGTGCCAGCAGTTCCGGGGTTAGCAATCAGCCCCAGCATTTT
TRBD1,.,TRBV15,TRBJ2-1,CATRGQGSDEQFF,TGTGCCACCAGGGGACAGGGCAGCGATGAGCAGTTCTTC
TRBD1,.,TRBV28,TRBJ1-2,CASRKTGGGYTF,TGTGCCAGCAGGAAGACAGGGGGGGGCTACACCTTC
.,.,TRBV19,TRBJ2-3,CASSSQSGTQYF,TGTGCCAGTAGTTCCCAAAGCGGTACGCAGTATTTT